Below are 31 T cell receptor beta chains sequenced from a single sample in a study of T cell repertoires in ileal Crohn's disease. Clones were read by immunoSEQ multiplex PCR, and TCRdb kept only the in-frame ones, dropping some. The repertoire holds approximately 27,000 clones, about 81% seen once, with roughly 5.5% in the top ten. The specimen sequenced was ileal tissue. Source of these receptors: an adult with Crohn's disease.

The chain has TRBV2 and TRBJ1-1, with a possible D match to TRBD1 (6 bases). Deletions cut 6 bases from V and 5 bases from J, with 19 bases between. The CDR3 length is 15 residues. The germline V gene has CDR1 SNHLY and CDR2 FYNNEI. The CDR3: CASRVGGLGGTEAFF. Here the CDR3 DNA reads TGTGCCAGCAGGGTGGGAGGACTAGGGGGTACTGAAGCTTTCTTT.

The chain carries TRBV7-3 and TRBJ1-6; D ambiguous. The CDR3 covers 14 residues. The germline V and J ends were trimmed by 5 bases and 9 bases, with 14 bases remaining between them. The germline V gene has CDR1 SGHTA and CDR2 FQGTGA. CDR3 in DNA: TGTGCCAGCAGCCCAGGAGGGCCGACTTCACCCCTCCACTTT. This gives the protein CASSPGGPTSPLHF.

The V gene is TRBV5-5, the J gene TRBJ1-1, with 8 bases that match TRBD1. CDR1 SGHKS and CDR2 YYEKEE come from the germline V gene (reference sequence). Trimming at V came to 2 bases and at J to 7 bases, leaving 10 bases not matched to a gene. This CDR3 spans 15 amino acids. The CDR3 DNA is TGTGCCAGCAGCTTTTGGACAGGGCTCTCTGATGAAGCTTTCTTT. Residues: CASSFWTGLSDEAFF. Combining the CDR3 with reference TRBV5-5 and TRBJ1-1 gives the whole variable domain DAGVTQSPTHLIKTRGQQVTLRCSPISGHKSVSWYQQVLGQGPQFIFQYYEKEERGRGNFPDRFSARQFPNYSSELNVNALLLGDSALYLCASSFWTGLSDEAFFGQGTRLTVV.

The rearrangement joins TRBV25-1 to TRBJ2-5, with 9 bases fitting TRBD1. After removal of 3 bases from V and 0 bases from J, the junction contained 5 bases not matched to a gene. Germline CDR1 and CDR2: MGHDK and SYGVNS. This CDR3 comprises 16 residues. Written as DNA, the CDR3 is TGTGCCAGCAGTGACCGACAGGGGGGAAACCAAGAGACCCAGTACTTC. Protein sequence: CASSDRQGGNQETQYF.

This clone was seen just once. CDR3 bases: TGTGCCAGCAGCACCAGACAGACTGGAAACACCATATATTTT. Translated, it gives CASSTRQTGNTIYF. The chain couples TRBV11-2 to TRBJ1-3; maybe TRBD1 (5 bases). The CDR3 contains 14 residues. The germline V gene encodes CDR1 SGHAT and CDR2 FQNNGV. Trimming pared 5 bases from V and 2 bases from J, leaving 10 bases between.

V usage is TRBV9 and J usage is TRBJ2-2, with 9 positions matching TRBD2. The CDR3 contains 15 residues. The V and J ends lost 4 bases and 5 bases, in that order; junction bases with no gene match: 6. The germline gives CDR1 SGDLS, CDR2 YYNGEE. CDR3 sequence (DNA): TGTGCCAGCAGCTCCGGACTAGCGTGGACCGGGGAGCTGTTTTTT. This translates into CASSSGLAWTGELFF.

For this clone: The sample has other DNA sequences that encode this CDR3 too. The CDR3 region has the DNA TGTGCCAGCAGCGTAGACGGGACTGAGACCTACGAGCAGTACTTC. Amino acid sequence: CASSVDGTETYEQYF. The rearrangement links TRBV9 to TRBJ2-7; maybe TRBD2 (6 bases). Germline CDR1 SGDLS, CDR2 YYNGEE. The CDR3 extends over 15 amino acids. The V end was cut by 0 bases, the J end by 2 bases, with 12 bases between.

The V gene is TRBV5-6, the J gene TRBJ1-1; possibly TRBD1 for D (5 bases). The CDR3 consists of 14 residues. Germline loops: CDR1 SGHDT, CDR2 YYEEEE. V dropped 0 bases and J dropped 5 bases, with 11 bases sitting between them. This CDR3 reads CASSLGQSRTEAFF. DNA for the CDR3: TGTGCCAGCAGCTTGGGACAGTCGAGGACTGAAGCTTTCTTT.

This sequence joins TRBV18 and TRBJ2-7, with D unclear. The germline V gene has CDR1 KGHSH and CDR2 LQKENI. V was cut by 0 bases and J by 1 base, with 7 bases left in between. The CDR3 is 14 amino acids. The CDR3 DNA follows: TGTGCCAGCTCACCACCCAGCGTTTCCTACGAGCAGTACTTC. Residues: CASSPPSVSYEQYF.

This chain joins TRBV18 and TRBJ2-1; unclear D gene. Trimming stripped 3 bases from V and 7 bases from J, with 13 bases between. The CDR3 is 14 amino acids. Germline loops: CDR1 KGHSH, CDR2 LQKENI. The CDR3 sequence: CASSPQAHGNEQFF. The CDR3 region has the DNA TGTGCCAGCTCACCCCAGGCCCACGGAAATGAGCAGTTCTTC.

The chain employs TRBV25-1 and TRBJ2-3, with D unclear. V shed 5 bases and J shed 5 bases, with 20 bases lying between them. Germline CDR1 and CDR2: MGHDK and SYGVNS. This CDR3 has 16 amino acids. As DNA, the CDR3 is TGTGCCAGCAGTTCAAGGTATCGGCTTACTAAAGATACGCAGTATTTT. Translation: CASSSRYRLTKDTQYF.

The chain links TRBV6-1 to TRBJ1-2, with D perhaps matching TRBD1 (5 bases). Trimming removed 6 bases at V and 8 bases at J, with 19 bases between. Germline V gene sequence: CDR1 MNHNS, CDR2 SASEGT. This CDR3 has 14 residues. This CDR3 reads CASRGGITGQGYTF. The CDR3 region has the DNA TGTGCCAGCAGGGGGGGAATAACAGGACAAGGCTACACCTTC.

This rearrangement joins TRBV4-3 to TRBJ1-2, with D hard to call. V shed 1 base and J shed 7 bases, with 10 bases lying between them. CDR3 size: 13 residues. Germline CDR1 reads LGHNA; CDR2 reads YSLEER. The CDR3 protein is CASSQGPQRGYTF. CDR3 nucleotide sequence: TGCGCCAGCAGCCAAGGGCCCCAGCGTGGCTACACCTTC.

The chain links TRBV4-1 to TRBJ1-5; D uncertain. Germline CDR1 is MGHRA and CDR2 is YSYEKL. The V gene lost 0 bases and the J gene lost 3 bases, with 9 bases spanning the gap. CDR3 length equals 15 residues. For the CDR3, the DNA is TGCGCCAGCAGCCAAGATTCCGGGTACAATCAGCCCCAGCATTTT. Its translation is CASSQDSGYNQPQHF.

The chain combines TRBV4-3 with TRBJ2-5, with 10 nucleotides matching TRBD2. J lost 7 bases, V lost 4 bases, and 12 bases had no gene match. The CDR3 totals 16 residues. Looked up from germline, CDR1 is LGHNA and CDR2 is YSLEER. This CDR3 reads CASSLSVAGGAGTQYF. CDR3 DNA sequence: TGCGCCAGCAGCCTTAGTGTAGCGGGGGGTGCTGGGACCCAGTACTTC.

This clone ranks as medium-sized (0.01 to 0.1%). The V and J genes are TRBV7-6 and TRBJ1-1; D is undetermined. CDR1 and CDR2 (germline): SGHVS, FNYEAQ. The CDR3 sequence is 13 residues long. V was trimmed by 3 bases and J by 1 base, leaving 6 bases between them. CDR3 DNA: TGTGCCAGCAGCTTTGGAGAGAACACTGAAGCTTTCTTT. This sequence encodes CASSFGENTEAFF.

Concerning this clone itself: The sample contains more than one DNA sequence encoding this CDR3. This chain connects TRBV9 to TRBJ2-2; 8 nucleotides line up with TRBD1. Germline trimming cut 3 bases from V and 3 bases from J; bases unmatched to any gene: 1. Germline CDR1 is SGDLS and CDR2 is YYNGEE. The CDR3 spans 14 residues. CDR3 bases: TGTGCCAGCAGCGGACAGGGGTACACCGGGGAGCTGTTTTTT. Its protein is CASSGQGYTGELFF.

The chain is built from TRBV29-1 and TRBJ2-2; TRBD1 matches 7 bases. The CDR3 length is 16 residues. V lost 6 bases and J lost 1; bases outside the gene matches: 11. Germline V gene sequence: CDR1 SQVTM, CDR2 ANQGSEA. CDR3: CSVGTVDFLNTGELFF. In nucleotides, the CDR3 is TGCAGCGTGGGGACAGTAGACTTCCTGAACACCGGGGAGCTGTTTTTT.

The table lists this clone with a count of one. The chain joins TRBV2 to TRBJ1-1, with a possible D match to TRBD1 (5 bases). Trimming left V 6 bases short and J 7 bases short, with 12 bases between. CDR3 length equals 12 residues. Germline lookup yields CDR1 SNHLY and CDR2 FYNNEI. The CDR3 DNA sequence: TGTGCCAGCAGCGAGGACACCCTTGAAGCTTTCTTT. It specifies CASSEDTLEAFF.

The CDR3 DNA is TGCGCCAGCAGCGGGACTAGCGGGGGGGCAGTTCAGTACTTC. Amino acids: CASSGTSGGAVQYF. The chain combines TRBV5-1 with TRBJ2-4, with 16 bases that match TRBD2. This CDR3 spans 14 amino acids. The germline gives CDR1 SGHRS, CDR2 YFSETQ. Trimming at V came to 4 bases and at J to 11 bases, leaving 3 bases not matched to a gene.

This clone was observed a handful of times. The rearrangement uses TRBV5-1 and TRBJ1-6; D not certain. V dropped 0 bases and J dropped 0 bases, with 4 bases sitting between them. Germline V gives CDR1 SGHRS, CDR2 YFSETQ. This CDR3 comprises 15 residues. CDR3 protein: CASSLESSYNSPLHF. The CDR3 nucleotides read TGCGCCAGCAGCTTGGAGAGCTCCTATAATTCACCCCTCCACTTT.

The genes are TRBV10-3 and TRBJ2-7; perhaps TRBD2 as D (7 bases). Germline V gives CDR1 ENHRY, CDR2 SYGVKD. V was shortened by 3 bases and J by 4 bases, with 13 bases between the two germline ends. The CDR3 totals 14 residues. In nucleotides, the CDR3 is TGTGCCATCAGTGAAAGGGGGGGCCAATACGAGCAGTACTTC. This translates into CAISERGGQYEQYF.

The chain recombines TRBV19 with TRBJ1-1, with TRBD1 as a possible D gene (5 bases). The CDR3 has 16 amino acids. Trimming pared 0 bases from V and 3 bases from J, leaving 14 bases between. Germline V CDR1 and CDR2: LNHDA, SQIVND (reference sequence). DNA of the CDR3: TGTGCCAGTAGTATAGAACGCGTGGACATGGACACTGAAGCTTTCTTT. It is translated as CASSIERVDMDTEAFF.

This chain links TRBV15 with TRBJ2-5; D may be TRBD2 (5 bases). The length of the CDR3 is 14 residues. V was clipped by 3 bases and J by 4 bases, with 12 bases between them. CDR1 and CDR2 (germline): LNHNV, YYDKDF (reference sequence). DNA for the CDR3: TGTGCCACCAGCAGGGAACTAGTTGGAGAGACCCAGTACTTC. This translates into CATSRELVGETQYF.

The V call is TRBV6-5, the J call TRBJ2-7; TRBD2 is a possible D gene (5 bases). Trimming took 8 bases from V and 7 from J, leaving 9 bases between them. The CDR3 has 10 residues. CDR1 is MNHEY and CDR2 is SVGAGI in the germline V gene. The CDR3: CASGLAEQYF. CDR3 in DNA: TGTGCCAGCGGGCTAGCTGAGCAGTACTTC.

This clone is medium-sized. The V call is TRBV5-6, the J call TRBJ1-4; D remains ambiguous. The CDR3 totals 15 residues. In germline, CDR1 is SGHDT, CDR2 YYEEEE. Trimming cost V 1 base and J 3 bases, with 10 bases left between them. The CDR3 region has the DNA TGTGCCAGCAGCTTGATCGGGGAGGCTAATGAAAAACTGTTTTTT. Its translation: CASSLIGEANEKLFF.

The chain joins TRBV7-2 to TRBJ1-1; D is uncertain. The V and J ends lost 3 bases and 4 bases respectively, with 12 bases between them. Germline CDR1 and CDR2: SGHTA and FQGNSA. The CDR3 spans 14 residues. The CDR3, as DNA: TGTGCCAGCAGCTTGTTGGGAGGAAGCACTGAAGCTTTCTTT. It encodes CASSLLGGSTEAFF.

This clone appeared a few times. The chain uses TRBV11-2 and TRBJ1-5; 9 bases line up with TRBD1. CDR1 SGHAT and CDR2 FQNNGV come from the germline V gene. The junction had 5 bases not matched to a gene; V was cut back by 5 bases and J by 6 bases. The CDR3 totals 14 residues. The CDR3 nucleotides are TGTGCCAGCAGCCCCGGACAGGGGAGTCAGCCCCAGCATTTT. Translated, it gives CASSPGQGSQPQHF.

This clone showed up just once. The gene calls are TRBV28 and TRBJ1-5; maybe TRBD1 (5 bases). Germline V lookup: CDR1 MDHEN, CDR2 SYDVKM. This CDR3 is 15 amino acids long. Between the trimmed V and J ends, which lost 7 bases and 7 bases, there was a span of 20 bases. CDR3 sequence reads: CASNLGGRWMQPQHF. CDR3 DNA: TGTGCCAGCAATCTGGGGGGGAGATGGATGCAGCCCCAGCATTTT.

J is TRBJ1-4 and V is TRBV5-4; the D gene is possibly TRBD1 (6 bases). Germline V lookup: CDR1 SGHNT, CDR2 YYREEE (reference sequence). There are 14 residues in the CDR3. The V gene lost 4 bases and the J gene lost 0 bases, with 7 bases spanning the gap. This CDR3 is CASSNRATNEKLFF. CDR3 DNA sequence: TGTGCCAGCAGCAACAGGGCAACTAATGAAAAACTGTTTTTT.

The chain joins TRBV5-1 to TRBJ2-3, with D possibly being TRBD1 (6 bases). CDR3 size: 13 residues. Germline-derived CDR1 and CDR2 are SGHRS and YFSETQ. Trimming took off 4 bases at V and 6 bases at J, with 12 bases between the two ends. CDR3 nucleotide sequence: TGCGCCAGCAGCCCTCCAGGGGCCGATACGCAGTATTTT. Translation: CASSPPGADTQYF. The whole variable domain, remainder taken from reference TRBV5-1 and TRBJ2-3, is KAGVTQTPRYLIKTRGQQVTLSCSPISGHRSVSWYQQTPGQGLQFLFEYFSETQRNKGNFPGRFSGRQFSNSRSEMNVSTLELGDSALYLCASSPPGADTQYFGPGTRLTVL.